The entry below describes one T cell receptor (beta chain). Original data processing: Amplified reference gene primers provided the basis for estimating nucleated cell counts. The data were produced by immunoSEQ multiplex PCR, yet TCRdb's version contains in-frame clones alone and is incomplete. The DNA gave D and trimming, while V, J and clone size come from that table. The sample records about 180,000 clones, 80% to 90% being singletons. With 4 bases removed from V and 13 bases from J, the gap between germline ends came to 16 bases. The CDR3 extends over 11 amino acids. CDR1 SQVTM and CDR2 ANQGSEA come from the germline V gene. This entry belongs to a study of blood T cell repertoires in COVID-19. On the study more broadly: Both acute and convalescent COVID-19 samples were obtained from the United States, Italy and Spain. Sources were T cells, B-cell-depleted T cells, or PBMCs; the material itself was cDNA or gDNA.

Sequencing was performed on peripheral blood. The V call is TRBV29-1, the J call TRBJ1-2; no clear D gene. The TCR originated in a man in his fifties or sixties with active or convalescent COVID-19. CDR3 region: CSVVEGLKGTF. CDR3 in DNA: TGCAGCGTTGTTGAGGGCCTCAAGGGCACCTTC.